This T cell receptor (beta chain) was found in a study of blood T cell repertoires in COVID-19. Clones were sequenced by immunoSEQ multiplex PCR, and TCRdb holds only the in-frame ones, with some missing. The sample lists 190,000 or so clones; 80% to 90% were seen once. Sequenced sample: peripheral blood. The TCR sequence derives from a man aged 55 to 70 who had recovered from COVID-19.

Here the CDR3 DNA reads TGTGCCAGCAGTGAAGGACCGACAGGGGCTAACTATGGCTACACCTTC. It is translated as CASSEGPTGANYGYTF. The chain couples TRBV6-1 to TRBJ1-2; TRBD1 agrees at 8 bases. CDR1 is MNHNS, CDR2 SASEGT, per germline. The CDR3 sequence is 16 residues long. Trimming cost V 1 base and J 0 bases; bases outside gene matches: 4.